This T cell receptor beta chain was identified during a study of cytomegalovirus exposure and HLA in healthy donors (dated by TCRdb to about 2017). Describing the broader study: The 650 to 750 repertoires of the first cohort and the 110 or so validation repertoires were produced on the same platform, according to a later analysis. The study aimed to test whether cataloging public T cell receptors could reveal signatures of past pathogen exposure. In addition to the first cohort of about 650 subjects, a separate validation cohort of 100 to 150 different subjects was used. To predict cytomegalovirus infection status, the study brought together high-throughput TCR immunosequencing, statistical association of individual TCRs with disease status, and machine learning. Here is what the overall study found, with its caveats: The classifier was reported to diagnose cytomegalovirus status with high specificity and sensitivity in both the original and validation cohorts. Most TCR sequences were observed very rarely across donors, whereas some public TCRs were present in many individuals. According to the authors, the approach could potentially be generalized to other disease states and immunological phenotypes. A few of the identified cytomegalovirus-associated TCR beta chains were confirmed in vitro to be specific for cytomegalovirus antigens. The validation cohort had no HLA typing available for a later analysis, so co-occurrence within that cohort was assessed over all 120 or so repertoires. Subsequent analysis determined that TCRs grouped into clusters in the first cohort also showed a tendency toward co-occurrence across the roughly 120 validation repertoires, and approximately 94% of cluster scores exceeded 0. The study listed 164 TCR beta chains as associated with cytomegalovirus.

The junction carries 22 bases between V and J, which are trimmed by 1 base and 1 base respectively. Inclusive of the bounding cysteine and phenylalanine, the CDR3 is 18 residues long. Solely the CDR3 DNA is kept, with 54 bases framed from the first base. Based on the germline V gene (reference sequence), the CDR1 and CDR2 sequences are GTSNPN and SVGIG. Preparation of the library involved the immunoSEQ multiplex PCR assay. The published analysis was carried out like this. To diagnose cytomegalovirus status from the catalog of TCR beta chain sequences, a statistical classification framework was built. TCRdb obtained this table from immuneACCESS and retained in-frame rearrangements with V and J assigned. These tables miss some clones; where compared with another copy, unresolved V genes account for less than half of the shortfall, and the remainder is unexplained. That table furnishes V, J and clone size, whereas the DNA furnished D and trimming. In all, the sample holds roughly 130,000 clones, and almost 90% of those were seen once. Approximately 1.5% of the sample is held by the ten biggest clonotypes.

The donors belonged to the validation cohort of 120 subjects, which was separate from the 666-subject first cohort. Regarding this clone: Its antigen specificity is not known. The record has no base qualities; no much larger clone is one base away.

The sequence was collected from a man younger than 40 in good health and CMV-seronegative. Recombination linked TRBV30 to TRBJ1-2; TRBD1 is possibly the D segment (6 matching bases). The material sequenced was PBMCs. This receptor has the CDR3 CAWSATYLRDTFNYGYTF. In nucleotide form, the sequence is TGTGCCTGGAGTGCTACTTACCTCCGGGACACCTTTAACTATGGCTACACCTTC.